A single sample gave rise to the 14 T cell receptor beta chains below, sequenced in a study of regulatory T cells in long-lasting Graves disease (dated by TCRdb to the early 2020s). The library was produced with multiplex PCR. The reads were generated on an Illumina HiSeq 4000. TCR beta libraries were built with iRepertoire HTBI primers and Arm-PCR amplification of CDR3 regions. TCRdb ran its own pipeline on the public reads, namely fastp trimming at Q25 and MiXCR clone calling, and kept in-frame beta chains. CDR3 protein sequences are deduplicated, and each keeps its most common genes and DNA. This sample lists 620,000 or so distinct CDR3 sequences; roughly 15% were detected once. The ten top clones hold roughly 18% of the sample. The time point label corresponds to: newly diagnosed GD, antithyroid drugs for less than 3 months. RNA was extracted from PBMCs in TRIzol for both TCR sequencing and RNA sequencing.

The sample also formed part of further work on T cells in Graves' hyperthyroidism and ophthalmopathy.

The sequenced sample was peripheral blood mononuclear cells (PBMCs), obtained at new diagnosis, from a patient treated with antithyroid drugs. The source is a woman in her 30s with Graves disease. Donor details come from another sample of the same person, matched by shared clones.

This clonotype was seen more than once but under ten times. CDR3 residues: CASSTDIGELFF. Written as DNA, the CDR3 is TGTGCCAGTAGTACGGACATCGGAGAGCTGTTTTTT. The chain links TRBV19 to TRBJ2-2; D perhaps matches TRBD1 (5 bases). Trimming took off 4 bases at V and 11 bases at J, with 11 bases between the two ends. CDR1 is LNHDA and CDR2 is SQIVND in the germline V gene (reference sequence). The CDR3 extends over 12 amino acids.

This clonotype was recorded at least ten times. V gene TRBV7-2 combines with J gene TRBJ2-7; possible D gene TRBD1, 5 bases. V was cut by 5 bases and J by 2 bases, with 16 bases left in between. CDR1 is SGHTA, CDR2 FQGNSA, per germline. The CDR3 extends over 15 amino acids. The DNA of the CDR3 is TGTGCCAGCAGCCCCAGCGCTTCGACAGCCTACGAGCAGTACTTC. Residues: CASSPSASTAYEQYF.

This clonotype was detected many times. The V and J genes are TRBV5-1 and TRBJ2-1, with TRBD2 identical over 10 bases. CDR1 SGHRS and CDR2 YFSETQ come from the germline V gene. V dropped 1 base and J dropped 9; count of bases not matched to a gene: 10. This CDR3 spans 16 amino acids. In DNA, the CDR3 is TGCGCCAGCAGCTTGACTACCGGGACTAGCGTTCTTGAGCAGTTCTTC. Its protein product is CASSLTTGTSVLEQFF.

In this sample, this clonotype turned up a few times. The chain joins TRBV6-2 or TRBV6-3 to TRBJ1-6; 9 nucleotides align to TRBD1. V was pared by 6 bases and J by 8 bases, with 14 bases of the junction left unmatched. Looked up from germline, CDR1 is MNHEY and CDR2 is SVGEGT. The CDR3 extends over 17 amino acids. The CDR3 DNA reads TGTGCCAGCAGGTACACCGGGACAGGGCCTTACCATTCACCCCTCCACTTT. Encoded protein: CASRYTGTGPYHSPLHF.

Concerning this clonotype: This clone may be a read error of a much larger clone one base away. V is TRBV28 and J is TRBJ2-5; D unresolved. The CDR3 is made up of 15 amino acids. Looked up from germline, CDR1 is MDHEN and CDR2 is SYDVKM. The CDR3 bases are TGTGCCAGCAGTCGGGCCCAAGAATCCAAAGAGATCCAGTACTTC. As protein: CASSRAQESKEIQYF.

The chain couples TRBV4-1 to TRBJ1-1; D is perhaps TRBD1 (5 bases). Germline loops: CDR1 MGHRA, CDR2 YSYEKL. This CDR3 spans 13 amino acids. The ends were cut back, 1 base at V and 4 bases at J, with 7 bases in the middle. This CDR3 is CASSQGTTTEAFF. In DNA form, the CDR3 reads TGCGCCAGCAGCCAAGGGACAACCACTGAAGCTTTCTTT.

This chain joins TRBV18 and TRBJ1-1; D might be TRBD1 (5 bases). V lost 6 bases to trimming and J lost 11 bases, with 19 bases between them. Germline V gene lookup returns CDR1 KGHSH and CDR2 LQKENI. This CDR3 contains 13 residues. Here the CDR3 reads CASSLRRDSGAFF. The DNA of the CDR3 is TGTGCCAGCTCCCTTCGACGGGACTCCGGGGCTTTCTTT.

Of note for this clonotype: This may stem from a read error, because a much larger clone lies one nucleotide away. The CDR3: CASSPTGGSRETQYF. The CDR3 nucleotides are TGTGCCAGCAGTCCTACAGGGGGCTCTCGGGAGACCCAGTACTTC. This chain connects TRBV11-3 to TRBJ2-5; 9 bases are a match to TRBD1. V was pared by 6 bases and J by 5 bases, with 10 bases of the junction left unmatched. Germline CDR1 is SGHNT and CDR2 is YENEEA. CDR3 length: 15 amino acids.

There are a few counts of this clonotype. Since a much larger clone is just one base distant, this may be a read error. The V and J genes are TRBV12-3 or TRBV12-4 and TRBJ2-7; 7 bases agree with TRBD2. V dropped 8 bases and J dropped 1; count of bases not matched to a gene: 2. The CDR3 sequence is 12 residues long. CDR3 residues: CASWGGSYEQYF. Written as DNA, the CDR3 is TGTGCCAGCTGGGGGGGGTCCTACGAGCAGTACTTC.

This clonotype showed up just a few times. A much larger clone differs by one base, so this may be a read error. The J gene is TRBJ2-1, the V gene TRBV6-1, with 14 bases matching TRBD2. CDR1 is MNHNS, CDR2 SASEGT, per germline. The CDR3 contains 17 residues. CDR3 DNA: TGTGCCAGCAGTACTAGACTAGCGGGAGGGTCCTACAATGAGCAGCTCTTC. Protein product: CASSTRLAGGSYNEQLF.

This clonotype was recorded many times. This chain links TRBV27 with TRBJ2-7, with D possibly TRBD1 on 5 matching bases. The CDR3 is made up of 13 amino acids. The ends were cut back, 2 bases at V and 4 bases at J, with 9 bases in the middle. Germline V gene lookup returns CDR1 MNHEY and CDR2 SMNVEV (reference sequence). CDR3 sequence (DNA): TGTGCCAGCAGTTTAAACAGGCTATACGAGCAGTACTTC. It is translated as CASSLNRLYEQYF.

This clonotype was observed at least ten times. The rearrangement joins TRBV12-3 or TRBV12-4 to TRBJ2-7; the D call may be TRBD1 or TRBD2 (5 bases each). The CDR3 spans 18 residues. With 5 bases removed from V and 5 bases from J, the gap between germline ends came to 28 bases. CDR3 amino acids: CASSERAGSVPSFDEQYF. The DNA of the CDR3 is TGTGCCAGCAGTGAACGGGCAGGGAGCGTACCCTCTTTCGACGAGCAGTACTTC.

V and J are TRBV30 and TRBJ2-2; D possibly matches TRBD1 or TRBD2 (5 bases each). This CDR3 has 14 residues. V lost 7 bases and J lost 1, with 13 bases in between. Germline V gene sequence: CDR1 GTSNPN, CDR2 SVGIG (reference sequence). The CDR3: CASAGTKNTGELFF. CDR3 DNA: TGTGCCTCCGCCGGGACCAAGAACACCGGGGAGCTGTTTTTT. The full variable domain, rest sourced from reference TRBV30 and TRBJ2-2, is SQTIHQWPATLVQPVGSPLSLECTVEGTSNPNLYWYRQAAGRGLQLLFYSVGIGQISSEVPQNLSASRPQDRQFILSSKKLLLSDSGFYLCASAGTKNTGELFFGEGSRLTVL.

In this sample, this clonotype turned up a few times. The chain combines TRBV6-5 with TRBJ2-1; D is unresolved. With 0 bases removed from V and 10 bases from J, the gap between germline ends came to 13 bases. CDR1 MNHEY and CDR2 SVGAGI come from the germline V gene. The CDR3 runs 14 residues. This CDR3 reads CASSYSSLEKEQFF. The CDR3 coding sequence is TGTGCCAGCAGTTACTCATCGCTGGAAAAAGAGCAGTTCTTC.